This record concerns one T cell receptor beta chain sequence. What it binds is not known. With the Oncomine TCR Beta short-read assay, DNA from cultured CD4+ T cells was sequenced. TCRdb independently ran MiXCR on the PCR reads; one entry per CDR3 protein. This sample yields roughly 16,000 distinct CDR3 sequences, of which more than 45% are seen a single time; 11% to 15% belongs to the top ten. This record belongs to a study of vaccination and CD4 T cells after COVID-19. Treatment of the sample: roughly 11-day PBMC culture with coronavirus spike peptide pools or control peptides (ViraFEST assay). This CDR3 spans 14 amino acids. The V end was cut by 3 bases, the J end by 4 bases, with 12 bases between. The germline CDR1 and CDR2 sequences are KGHSH and LQKENI.

This receptor was identified in a human donor who had recovered from COVID-19. Sample: CD4+ T cells from blood, cultured in vitro. The gene calls are TRBV18 and TRBJ1-1; a possible D gene is TRBD1 (5 bases). The CDR3 region has the DNA TGTGCCAGCTCACCTAACACTGGGGCCACTGAAGCTTTCTTT. Protein product: CASSPNTGATEAFF.